Reported below is one TCR beta chain. Its antigen remains undetermined. It has no much larger one-base neighbor in the sample; base qualities were not kept. V loses 5 bases, J loses 0 bases, and the germline ends lie 7 bases apart. The CDR3 has 12 amino acids, counting the end cysteine and phenylalanine. The only DNA kept is the CDR3, 36 bases in frame from the first base. CDR1 and CDR2 were assigned from the germline V gene (reference sequence) as DFQATT and SNEGSKA. The sample originates from a study of blood T cells in healthy people across ages (dated by TCRdb to the mid-2010s). In terms of the full investigation: In model experiments, template switching captured about one uniquely barcoded TCR beta cDNA molecule for every two T cells. Four age groups were formed from the donors: young (average approximately 15 years), middle-aged (around 40), aged (about 62) and long-lived (less than 85). To avoid experimental bias, donors of different ages were randomly spread across the sequencing lanes. To track age-related changes in TCR beta repertoire diversity, the study relied on deep sequencing normalized with unique cDNA molecular identifiers. Two additional independent replicas of 1 million unique cDNA reads from the same blood draw were analyzed for two donors (one aged 18 to 30 and one aged 80 or older).

Broader findings and caveats from the paper: The percentage of naive T cells measured by flow cytometry correlated strongly with observed TCR beta diversity. Estimates of total diversity from one million sequenced T cells were regarded as lower bounds and underestimates. Donor CMV infection status was unknown, potentially confounding age-related changes in expanded clonotypes. Compared with the aged group, the long-lived group had more naive CD4+ T cells, fewer expanded clones and increased TCR diversity, suggesting age selection. As age increased, observed TCR beta diversity per million T cells dropped in a roughly linear way, and a significant reduction was already evident by age 40. Bulk unsorted PBMC profiling prevented conclusive comparison of naive and antigen-experienced compartments.

Library method: 5' RACE. The instrument was an Illumina HiSeq 2500. A second 7 to 11 cycle PCR used a sample-barcoded 5' primer and a J-beta primer mix. A template-switch 5' adaptor carrying 12 random nucleotides introduced a unique molecular identifier onto each TCR beta cDNA molecule. At least 2.5 million CDR3-containing paired-end reads were obtained from each sample. First-strand cDNA was synthesized from all RNA with the Mint cDNA synthesis kit, primed by a TRBC-specific oligonucleotide. After uracil-DNA glycosylase treatment, a first 18-cycle PCR used universal primers M1SS and BC2_uni_R on all cDNA. As for the authors' bioinformatics: Each sample was normalized by randomly selecting 1 million high-quality reads, each carrying a distinct molecular identifier. Instead of being binned into consensus sequences, reads with shared molecular identifiers were discarded. MiTCR, run with a Q25 quality threshold and the strictest error-elimination algorithm, handled CDR3 identification, clonotype clustering and error correction. Lower-bound total TCR beta diversity was estimated with a nonparametric unseen species model using Euler transformation. Through fastp at Q25 and MiXCR, TCRdb rebuilt clones from the public reads, retaining in-frame beta chains. Each entry is one CDR3 protein sequence, shown with its most common DNA and genes. The V and J calls were not made by the authors but by TCRdb's processing. The sample profile shows roughly 860,000 distinct CDR3 sequences; around 62% of them were found once. Jointly, the top ten make up about 27% of the sample.

Systemically healthy Caucasian individuals from Russia, some 36 in total and aged about 6 to 95 years, were included as donors. Around 10 milliliters of peripheral blood were collected from each donor into EDTA-treated Vacutainer tubes. Ficoll-Paque density-gradient centrifugation was used to isolate PBMCs, with at least 6 million obtained per sample. Total RNA, at least 6 micrograms per sample, was extracted from PBMCs with Trizol reagent. For every donor, an aliquot of PBMCs went through flow cytometry to measure the percentages of naive CD45RAhigh/CD27high T cells. This receptor was taken from a man under 40 in good health. The sequence joins TRBV20-1 to TRBJ2-5; no D gene is confidently identified. The sample consisted of blood. CDR3 loop: CSAVTHQETQYF. In nucleotides, the sequence is TGCAGTGCTGTTACCCACCAAGAGACCCAGTACTTC.